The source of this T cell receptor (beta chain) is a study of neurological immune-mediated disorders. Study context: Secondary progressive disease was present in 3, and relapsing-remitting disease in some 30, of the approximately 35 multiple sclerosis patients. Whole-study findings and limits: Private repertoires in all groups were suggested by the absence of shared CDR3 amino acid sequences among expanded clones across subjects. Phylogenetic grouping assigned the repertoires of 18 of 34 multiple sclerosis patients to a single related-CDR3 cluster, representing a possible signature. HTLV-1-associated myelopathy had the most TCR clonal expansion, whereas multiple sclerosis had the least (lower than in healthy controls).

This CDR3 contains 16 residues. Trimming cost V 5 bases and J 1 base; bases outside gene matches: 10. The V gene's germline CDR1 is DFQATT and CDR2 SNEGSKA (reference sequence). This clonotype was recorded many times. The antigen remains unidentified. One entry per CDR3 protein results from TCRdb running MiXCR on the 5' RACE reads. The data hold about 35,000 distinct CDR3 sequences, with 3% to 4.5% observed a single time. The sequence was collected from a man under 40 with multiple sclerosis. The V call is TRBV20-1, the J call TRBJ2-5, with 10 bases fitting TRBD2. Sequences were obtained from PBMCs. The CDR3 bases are TGCAGTGCTTTACCTACTGTAGCGGGGGGCCAAGAGACCCAGTACTTC. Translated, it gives CSALPTVAGGQETQYF.